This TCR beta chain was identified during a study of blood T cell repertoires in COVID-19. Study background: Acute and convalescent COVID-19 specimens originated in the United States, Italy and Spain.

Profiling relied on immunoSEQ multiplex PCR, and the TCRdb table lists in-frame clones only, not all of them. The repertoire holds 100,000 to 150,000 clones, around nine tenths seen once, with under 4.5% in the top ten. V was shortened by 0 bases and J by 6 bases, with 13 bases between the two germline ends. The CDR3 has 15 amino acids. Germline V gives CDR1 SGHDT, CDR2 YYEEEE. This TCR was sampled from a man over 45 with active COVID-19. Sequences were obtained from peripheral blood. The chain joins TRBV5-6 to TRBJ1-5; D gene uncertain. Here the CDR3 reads CASSLGLNAGQPQHF. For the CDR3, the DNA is TGTGCCAGCAGCTTGGGGCTCAATGCGGGTCAGCCCCAGCATTTT.